This T cell receptor beta chain is drawn from a study of breast tumors, draining lymph nodes, adjacent tissues (dated by TCRdb to between 2015 and 2016). Describing the broader study: Breast cancer patients provided tumor, adjacent nontumor tissue and axillary lymph nodes, and the study compared the TCR beta repertoires across these three sources. In human breast cancer, the study set out to assess how tumor, surrounding tissue and draining lymph node repertoires relate to one another and whether T cells might be exchanged between them.

Broad study findings and their caveats: The data were considered consistent with the idea that most tumor T cells come from the lymph node and then expand in tumor tissue. Tumors showed preferential V and J gene usage, and their T-cell repertoire diversity fell below that of lymph nodes yet above that of nontumor tissue. Tumor and nontumor tissue repertoires were found to be significantly more similar in luminal-like than in basal-like breast cancer. The conclusion that tumor T cells originate in lymph nodes was framed as consistent with a hypothesis rather than directly demonstrated.

The reads were generated on an Illumina HiSeq 2000. Multiplex PCR amplification was used to build the TCR beta chain libraries. High-throughput sequencing was used to analyze the amplified TCR beta chain products. The public sequencing data were trimmed at Q25 with fastp and processed into clonotypes with MiXCR by TCRdb, which kept only in-frame beta chains. CDR3 protein duplicates are merged, each entry listing the most common genes and DNA. For this sample there are under 350,000 distinct CDR3 sequences; 30% appear just once. 0.85% to 1.2% of the sample is held by the ten biggest clonotypes. Lymph node samples came from the axillary draining lymph nodes of breast cancer patients. The germline V gene yields MNHEY for CDR1 and SVGEGT for CDR2. Inclusive of the bounding cysteine and phenylalanine, the CDR3 is 15 residues long. Only the CDR3 DNA stays, 45 bases, in frame from base 1. Here V drops 2 bases and J drops 4 bases, and the junction holds 6 bases not matched to any gene.

This clonotype was found a few times. Its antigen specificity is not known. One base away there is no much larger clone; base qualities are not given. Sequencing used axillary lymph node tissue. The V gene is TRBV6-2 or TRBV6-3 and the J gene is TRBJ2-5; 8 nucleotides in the junction match TRBD2. The sequence was obtained from a female donor with breast cancer. Some clones in this sample may be carry-over from other donors' samples. The DNA reads as follows: TGTGCCAGCAGTTACAGGCTAGCGGGTGGAGAGACCCAGTACTTC. This encodes CASSYRLAGGETQYF.